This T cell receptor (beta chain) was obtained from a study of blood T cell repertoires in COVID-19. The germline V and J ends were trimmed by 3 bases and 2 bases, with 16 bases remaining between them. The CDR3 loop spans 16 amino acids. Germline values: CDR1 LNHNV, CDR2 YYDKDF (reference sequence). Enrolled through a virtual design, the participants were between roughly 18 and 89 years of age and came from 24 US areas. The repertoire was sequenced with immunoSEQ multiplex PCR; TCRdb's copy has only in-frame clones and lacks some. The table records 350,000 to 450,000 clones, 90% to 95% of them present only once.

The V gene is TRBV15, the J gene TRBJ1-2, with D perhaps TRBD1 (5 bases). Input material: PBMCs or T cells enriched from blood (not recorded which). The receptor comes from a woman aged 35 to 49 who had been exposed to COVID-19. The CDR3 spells CATSSGPGGGNYGYTF. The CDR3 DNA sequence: TGTGCCACCAGCAGCGGTCCCGGGGGGGGAAACTATGGCTACACCTTC.